The 17 T cell receptor beta chains in this list originate from one sample, sequenced in a study of T cell changes during pregnancy in multiple sclerosis. The repertoire was sequenced with immunoSEQ multiplex PCR; TCRdb's copy has only in-frame clones and lacks some. Altogether tens of thousands of clones are present, roughly 93% being singletons, with the ten largest covering under 0.85%. This specimen consisted of peripheral blood, obtained in the third trimester of pregnancy. These receptor sequences come from a female donor with multiple sclerosis, enrolled in a pregnancy study.

The chain couples TRBV27 to TRBJ2-7; 9 bases agree with TRBD2. Germline trimming cut 0 bases from V and 3 bases from J; bases unmatched to any gene: 3. The germline V gene has CDR1 MNHEY and CDR2 SMNVEV (reference sequence). The CDR3 contains 15 residues. DNA for the CDR3: TGTGCCAGCAGTTTATCGACTAGCGGACACTACGAGCAGTACTTC. As protein: CASSLSTSGHYEQYF.

The chain employs TRBV5-4 and TRBJ2-5; D is unresolved. Per the germline V gene, CDR1 is SGHNT and CDR2 is YYREEE (reference sequence). This CDR3 is built from 14 residues. V lost 3 bases to trimming and J lost 5 bases, with 14 bases between them. This chain's CDR3 is CASSSAVGWETQYF. The CDR3 coding sequence is TGTGCCAGCAGCTCCGCGGTGGGTTGGGAGACCCAGTACTTC.

The chain employs TRBV2 and TRBJ2-7, with D maybe TRBD2 (5 bases). This CDR3 has 14 amino acids. Germline assignment: CDR1 SNHLY and CDR2 FYNNEI. Trimming shortened V by 7 bases and J by 2 bases, and 15 bases separated the two germline ends. Written as DNA, the CDR3 is TGTGCCAGCACGGAGGTCCCAACCACCTACGAGCAGTACTTC. Translation: CASTEVPTTYEQYF. The full variable domain, with the rest looked up from reference TRBV2 and TRBJ2-7, is EPEVTQTPSHQVTQMGQEVILRCVPISNHLYFYWYRQILGQKVEFLVSFYNNEISEKSEIFDDQFSVERPDGSNFTLKIRSTKLEDSAMYFCASTEVPTTYEQYFGPGTRLTVT.

For the CDR3, the DNA is TGTGCCAGCAGCTTAAAACTAGCGGGATTTTCCTACGAGCAGTACTTC. Protein: CASSLKLAGFSYEQYF. J is TRBJ2-7 and V is TRBV7-2, with TRBD2 identical over 10 bases. CDR3 length equals 16 residues. Germline V gene sequence: CDR1 SGHTA, CDR2 FQGNSA. V was pared by 2 bases and J by 1 base, with 5 bases of the junction left unmatched.

This chain uses TRBV7-9 with TRBJ2-2; D unclear. Germline V gene sequence: CDR1 SEHNR, CDR2 FQNEAQ (reference sequence). This CDR3 is built from 15 residues. V lost 5 bases to trimming and J lost 0 bases, with 10 bases between them. The CDR3 DNA reads TGTGCCAGCAGCCAGGCACTTACGAACACCGGGGAGCTGTTTTTT. Amino acid sequence: CASSQALTNTGELFF. Looking up the rest from reference TRBV7-9 and TRBJ2-2 gives the full variable domain: DTGVSQNPRHKITKRGQNVTFRCDPISEHNRLYWYRQTLGQGPEFLTYFQNEAQLEKSRLLSDRFSAERPKGSFSTLEIQRTEQGDSAMYLCASSQALTNTGELFFGEGSRLTVL.

The chain joins TRBV2 to TRBJ2-2; TRBD2 matches at 13 bases. CDR1 SNHLY and CDR2 FYNNEI come from the germline V gene. The CDR3 extends over 15 amino acids. V lost 8 bases to trimming and J lost 2 bases; unmatched junction nucleotides: 2. CDR3 region: CASSGLAGNTGELFF. For the CDR3, the DNA is TGTGCCAGCTCGGGACTAGCGGGAAACACCGGGGAGCTGTTTTTT.

J is TRBJ1-1 and V is TRBV28, with TRBD1 as a possible D gene (6 bases). CDR3 size: 14 residues. CDR1 and CDR2 from the germline V gene are MDHEN and SYDVKM. Trimming took off 6 bases at V and 2 bases at J, with 13 bases between the two ends. CDR3 residues: CASRIRGGNTEAFF. The CDR3 DNA reads TGTGCCAGCAGAATTAGGGGGGGTAACACTGAAGCTTTCTTT.

The genes are TRBV25-1 and TRBJ2-7, with a tentative D call TRBD1 (6 bases). CDR3 length: 16 residues. The ends were cut back, 1 base at V and 4 bases at J, with 17 bases in the middle. Germline V gene sequence: CDR1 MGHDK, CDR2 SYGVNS. The CDR3 is CASSEWGQGRSYEQYF. The CDR3 region has the DNA TGTGCCAGCAGTGAATGGGGGCAGGGTCGGTCGTACGAGCAGTACTTC.

The rearrangement links TRBV11-2 to TRBJ1-4; 7 bases are a match to TRBD1. J lost 8 bases, V lost 6 bases, and 12 bases had no gene match. Germline V CDR1 and CDR2: SGHAT, FQNNGV. The CDR3 runs 15 residues. As DNA, the CDR3 is TGTGCCAGCAGATCTCGACAGGGCCAGCGAGAAAAACTGTTTTTT. Translation gives CASRSRQGQREKLFF.

V gene TRBV18 combines with J gene TRBJ2-1, with D possibly matching TRBD1 (7 bases). This CDR3 comprises 14 residues. With 8 bases removed from V and 6 bases from J, the gap between germline ends came to 17 bases. Germline assignment: CDR1 KGHSH and CDR2 LQKENI. The CDR3 DNA reads TGTGCCAGCCAGGGGGGTCGAGGTCTCAATGAGCAGTTCTTC. Translating gives CASQGGRGLNEQFF.

The chain combines TRBV28 with TRBJ1-4, with 7 bases aligning to TRBD1. Germline values: CDR1 MDHEN, CDR2 SYDVKM. The CDR3 totals 14 residues. The V and J ends lost 6 bases and 8 bases, in that order; junction bases with no gene match: 9. The CDR3 DNA follows: TGTGCCAGCAGCCAGCCGAGGGACAGCGAAAAACTGTTTTTT. Protein product: CASSQPRDSEKLFF.

The chain is built from TRBV27 and TRBJ2-7; TRBD2 aligns across 10 bases. The CDR3 has 14 residues. The junction had 7 bases not matched to a gene; V was cut back by 5 bases and J by 6 bases. Germline assignment: CDR1 MNHEY and CDR2 SMNVEV (reference sequence). The CDR3 DNA reads as TGTGCCAGCAGTCTTCTAGCGGGAGCGGGCGAGCAGTACTTC. Translation: CASSLLAGAGEQYF.

The chain joins TRBV30 to TRBJ1-1; no clear D gene. The V gene's germline CDR1 is GTSNPN and CDR2 SVGIG (reference sequence). Trimming took off 3 bases at V and 8 bases at J, with 13 bases between the two ends. The CDR3 length is 12 residues. The DNA of the CDR3 is TGTGCCTGGAGCGGACTCAAGATGGAAGCTTTCTTT. The encoded protein is CAWSGLKMEAFF.

This clone is a singleton in its sample. The chain has TRBV28 and TRBJ1-5; 7 nucleotides agree with TRBD1. Germline V lookup: CDR1 MDHEN, CDR2 SYDVKM. This CDR3 region has 15 residues. V lost 5 bases, J lost 0 bases, and 4 bases stayed unmatched. CDR3 bases: TGTGCCAGCAGTCCGGACAGGAGTAGCAATCAGCCCCAGCATTTT. Translation gives CASSPDRSSNQPQHF.

The chain links TRBV11-2 to TRBJ2-7, with 9 bases matching TRBD2. The CDR3 is 15 amino acids. The J segment lost 5 bases and the V segment lost 6 bases, leaving 11 bases of the junction unmatched. CDR1 is SGHAT and CDR2 is FQNNGV in the germline V gene. As DNA, the CDR3 is TGTGCCAGCAGGCCAGGGGGGGCGGGAGGGCACGAGCAGTACTTC. It codes for CASRPGGAGGHEQYF.

This rearrangement joins TRBV30 to TRBJ2-5; D may be TRBD1 (6 bases). The CDR3 is 15 residues long. Germline V gene sequence: CDR1 GTSNPN, CDR2 SVGIG (reference sequence). V was pared by 1 base and J by 2 bases, with 14 bases between. The CDR3: CAWSEGWTEQETQYF. DNA for the CDR3: TGTGCCTGGAGTGAAGGTTGGACAGAACAAGAGACCCAGTACTTC.

The chain combines TRBV28 with TRBJ2-5; D is ambiguous. The germline V gene has CDR1 MDHEN and CDR2 SYDVKM. Trimming removed 6 bases from V and 3 bases from J, with 11 bases in between. This CDR3 has 13 amino acids. CDR3 residues: CASRNPHEETQYF. The CDR3 DNA reads TGTGCCAGCAGAAACCCACACGAAGAGACCCAGTACTTC.